Listed below are T cell receptor beta chains from one sample, sequenced in a study of OX40 agonist ivuxolimab in advanced cancers. The data were produced by immunoSEQ multiplex PCR, yet TCRdb's version contains in-frame clones alone and is incomplete. The repertoire consists of tens of thousands of clones, with approximately 86% occurring once and the leading ten covering about 0.8%. The sample here was CD4+ or CD8+ T cells sorted from blood, taken in a trial of the OX40 agonist ivuxolimab. The receptors shown here come from an adult with an advanced solid tumor such as melanoma, head and neck, liver or kidney cancer. Each CDR3 is given with its conserved first and last residue. The order of the fields is V gene, clone size, CDR3 length, CDR3 protein. Size tells how often a clone was seen (once, few, many) or the class of an expanded clone, and some rows leave it out.

TRBV27 | . | 13 | CASRVGDYGGYTF
TRBV5-6 | . | 15 | CASSLGSGGRAEQFF
TRBV6-1 | . | 13 | CASSVLRKETQYF
TRBV12-1 | once | 15 | CASSFSLSNSDEQFF
TRBV18 | . | 12 | CASSDQGNHYTF
TRBV4-1 | . | 16 | CASSQGQGATNEKLFF
TRBV10-3 | . | 16 | CAISLGLAGSTDTQYF
TRBV10-1 | . | 16 | CASSGGLAGTRGEQYF
TRBV18 | . | 13 | CASSPGREETQYF
TRBV7-2 | . | 12 | CASSTPGGAQYF
TRBV6-1 | . | 15 | CASTLTGDRNQPQHF
TRBV5-4 | . | 15 | CASSLAKGGFYGYTF
TRBV11-2 | . | 14 | CASSSSSYNSPLHF
TRBV18 | . | 13 | CASSPEQNTEAFF
TRBV28 | . | 12 | CAVGGANYGYTF
TRBV5-4 | . | 14 | CASSGRTVDYGYTF
TRBV5-1 | . | 17 | CASSLAYLGGGVNEQFF
TRBV20-1 | . | 11 | CSAPSSLAQYF
TRBV6-1 | . | 13 | CASSAGAGNTIYF
TRBV30 | once | 11 | CAWSSDTEAFF
TRBV19 | . | 14 | CASSISGTEQPQHF
TRBV21-1 | . | 17 | CASSHRWGTGIYNEQFF
TRBV7-2 | . | 17 | CASSLLAGGGVKNIQYF
TRBV5-6 | . | 12 | CASSLYAGELFF
TRBV5-1 | . | 14 | CASSATGVNEKLFF
TRBV7-3 | . | 15 | CASSLSGSPTGELFF
TRBV27 | once | 15 | CASSSGGQDRTEAFF
TRBV30 | . | 10 | CAWGGTPVYF
TRBV18 | few | 16 | CASSPIELGQGYGYTF
TRBV5-6 | few | 13 | CASSLGRNQPQHF
TRBV18 | . | 11 | CASSVVDEQYF
TRBV28 | . | 16 | CASSGSRAGVWNEQFF
TRBV5-1 | . | 13 | CASSPQGPGELFF
TRBV4-2 | . | 16 | CASSQDLASGLYEQYF
TRBV30 | . | 13 | CAWSVRSNQPQHF
TRBV4-1 | . | 15 | CASSQGIVGDQPQHF
TRBV11-3 | . | 12 | CASSLSRDEQYF
TRBV28 | . | 12 | CASSSYNQPQHF
TRBV27 | . | 17 | CASSLSILGSYNSPLHF
TRBV6-6 | . | 15 | CASTSTGSGANVLTF
TRBV6-5 | . | 11 | CASSYLDTQYF
TRBV7-2 | . | 15 | CASSATTGNNSPLHF
TRBV6-5 | . | 15 | CASSYTTGKGYGYTF
TRBV5-8 | . | 16 | CASSLTLRGDMETQYF
TRBV29-1 | . | 16 | CSVQQTGTRNTGELFF